What follows is one TCR beta chain and its context. Its antigen is currently unknown. V was clipped by 5 bases and J by 7 bases; unmatched bases: 7. Germline CDR1 is SGHTA and CDR2 is FQGNSA. The CDR3 length is 14 residues. This sample is part of a study of shared clonotypes between healthy human individuals. Study-wide results and caveats: Lower generation probabilities were found for non-shared clonotypes than for those shared by all four donors.

Sorted-subset replicate PCRs used approximately 180 ng of genomic DNA. This amount corresponded to about 30,000 T cell genomes. Produced via immunoSEQ multiplex PCR; TCRdb's table is partial and in-frame only. The sample comprises more than 2 million clones, around 95% of which are singletons, and around 0.13% rests with the top ten. Sequencing was done on a sample of naive CD4+ T cells sorted from blood. Subset in this sample: CD45RA+ positively selected. This TCR was recovered from a man aged 18-30 years in good health. V usage is TRBV7-2 and J usage is TRBJ1-5; the match to TRBD1 covers 8 bases. As DNA, the CDR3 is TGTGCCAGCAGCCCCGGACAGGGTGAACAGCCCCAGCATTTT. Its protein product is CASSPGQGEQPQHF.